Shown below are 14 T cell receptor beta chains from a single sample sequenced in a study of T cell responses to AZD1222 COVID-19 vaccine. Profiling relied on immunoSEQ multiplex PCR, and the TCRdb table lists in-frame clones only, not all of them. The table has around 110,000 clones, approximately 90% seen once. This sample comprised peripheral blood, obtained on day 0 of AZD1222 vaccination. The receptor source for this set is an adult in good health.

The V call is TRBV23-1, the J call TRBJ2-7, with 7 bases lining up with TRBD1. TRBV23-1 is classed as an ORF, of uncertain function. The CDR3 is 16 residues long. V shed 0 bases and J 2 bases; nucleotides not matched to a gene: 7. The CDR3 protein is CASSQSGDRSPYEQYF. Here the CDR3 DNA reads TGCGCCAGCAGTCAATCAGGGGACAGATCTCCCTACGAGCAGTACTTC.

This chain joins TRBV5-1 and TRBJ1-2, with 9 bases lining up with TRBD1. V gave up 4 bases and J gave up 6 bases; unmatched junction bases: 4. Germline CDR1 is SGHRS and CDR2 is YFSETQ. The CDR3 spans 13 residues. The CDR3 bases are TGCGCCAGCAGCGGGGACAGGGAGGATGGCTACACCTTC. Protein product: CASSGDREDGYTF.

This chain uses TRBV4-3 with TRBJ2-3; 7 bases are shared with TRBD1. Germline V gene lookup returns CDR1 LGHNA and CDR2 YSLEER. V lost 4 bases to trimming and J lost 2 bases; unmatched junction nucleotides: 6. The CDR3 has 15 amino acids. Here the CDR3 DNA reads TGCGCCAGCAGCCTCCGGGACAGCTACACAGATACGCAGTATTTT. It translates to CASSLRDSYTDTQYF.

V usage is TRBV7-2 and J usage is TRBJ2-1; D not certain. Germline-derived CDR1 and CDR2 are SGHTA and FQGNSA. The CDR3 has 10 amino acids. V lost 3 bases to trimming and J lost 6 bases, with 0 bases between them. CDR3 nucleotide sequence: TGTGCCAGCAGCTTCAATGAGCAGTTCTTC. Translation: CASSFNEQFF.

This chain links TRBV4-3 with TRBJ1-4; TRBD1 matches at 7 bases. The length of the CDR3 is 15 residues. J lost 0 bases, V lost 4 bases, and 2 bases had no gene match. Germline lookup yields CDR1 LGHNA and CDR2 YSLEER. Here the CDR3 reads CASSPGQTTNEKLFF. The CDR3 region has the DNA TGCGCCAGCAGCCCGGGACAGACAACTAATGAAAAACTGTTTTTT.

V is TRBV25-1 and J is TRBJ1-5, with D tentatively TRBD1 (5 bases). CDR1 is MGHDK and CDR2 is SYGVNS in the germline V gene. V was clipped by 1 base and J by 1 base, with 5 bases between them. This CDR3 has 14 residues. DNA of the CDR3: TGTGCCAGCAGTGAATGGGGGAGCAATCAGCCCCAGCATTTT. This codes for CASSEWGSNQPQHF.

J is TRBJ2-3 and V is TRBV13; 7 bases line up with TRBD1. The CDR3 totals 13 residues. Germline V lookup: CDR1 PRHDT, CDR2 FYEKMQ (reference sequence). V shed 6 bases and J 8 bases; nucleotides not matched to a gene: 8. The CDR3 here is CASSPPGQPTQYF. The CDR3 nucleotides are TGTGCCAGCAGTCCTCCGGGACAGCCTACGCAGTATTTT.

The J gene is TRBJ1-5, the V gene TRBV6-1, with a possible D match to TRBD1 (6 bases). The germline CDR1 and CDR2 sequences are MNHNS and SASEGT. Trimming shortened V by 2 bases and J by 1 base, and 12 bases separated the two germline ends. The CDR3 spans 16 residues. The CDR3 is CASSEIGGFSNQPQHF. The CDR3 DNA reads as TGTGCCAGCAGTGAAATAGGGGGGTTCAGCAATCAGCCCCAGCATTTT.

This CDR3 is CASSETSQAFF. CDR3 DNA: TGTGCCAGCAGTGAGACAAGTCAGGCTTTCTTT. The chain combines TRBV25-1 with TRBJ1-1; D unclear. Germline assignment: CDR1 MGHDK and CDR2 SYGVNS. Trimming took 3 bases from V and 11 from J, leaving 10 bases between them. This CDR3 has 11 residues. The entire variable domain, with the rest obtained from reference TRBV25-1 and TRBJ1-1, is as follows: EADIYQTPRYLVIGTGKKITLECSQTMGHDKMYWYQQDPGMELHLIHYSYGVNSTEKGDLSSESTVSRIRTEHFPLTLESARPSHTSQYLCASSETSQAFFGQGTRLTVV.

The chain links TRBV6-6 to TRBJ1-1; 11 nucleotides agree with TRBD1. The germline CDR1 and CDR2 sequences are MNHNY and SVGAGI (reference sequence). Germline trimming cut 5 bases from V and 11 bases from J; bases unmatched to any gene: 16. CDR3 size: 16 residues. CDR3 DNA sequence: TGTGCCAGCAGTCACCGGACAGGGGGCGCAGGGTTAGGGGCTTTCTTT. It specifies CASSHRTGGAGLGAFF.

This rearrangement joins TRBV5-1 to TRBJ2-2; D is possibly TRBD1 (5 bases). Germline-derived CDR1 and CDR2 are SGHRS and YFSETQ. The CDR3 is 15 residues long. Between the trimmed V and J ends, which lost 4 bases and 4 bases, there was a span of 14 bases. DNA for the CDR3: TGCGCCAGCAGCCAGCCAGGGCGGTCCACCGGGGAGCTGTTTTTT. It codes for CASSQPGRSTGELFF.

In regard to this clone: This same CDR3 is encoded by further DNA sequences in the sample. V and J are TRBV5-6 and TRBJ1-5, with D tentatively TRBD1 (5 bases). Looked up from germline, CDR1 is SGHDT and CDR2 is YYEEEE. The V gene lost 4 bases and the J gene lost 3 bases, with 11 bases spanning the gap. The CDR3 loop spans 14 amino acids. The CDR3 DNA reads TGTGCCAGCAGCCTCGGGGGTCACAATCAGCCCCAGCATTTT. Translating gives CASSLGGHNQPQHF.

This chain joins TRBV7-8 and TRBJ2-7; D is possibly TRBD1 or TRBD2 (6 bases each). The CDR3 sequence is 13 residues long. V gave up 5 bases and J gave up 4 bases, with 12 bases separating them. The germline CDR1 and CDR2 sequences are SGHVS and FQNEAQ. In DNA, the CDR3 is TGTGCCAGCAGCCTAAGGGGGGCGTACGAGCAGTACTTC. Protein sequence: CASSLRGAYEQYF.

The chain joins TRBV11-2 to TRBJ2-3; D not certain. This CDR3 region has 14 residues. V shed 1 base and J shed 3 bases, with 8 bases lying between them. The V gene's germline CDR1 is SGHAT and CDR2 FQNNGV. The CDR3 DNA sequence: TGTGCCAGCAGCTTAGGCGCTACGACAGATACGCAGTATTTT. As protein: CASSLGATTDTQYF. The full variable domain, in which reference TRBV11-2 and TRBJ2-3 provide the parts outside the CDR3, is EAGVAQSPRYKIIEKRQSVAFWCNPISGHATLYWYQQILGQGPKLLIQFQNNGVVDDSQLPKDRFSAERLKGVDSTLKIQPAKLEDSAVYLCASSLGATTDTQYFGPGTRLTVL.